This is a list of T cell receptor beta chains from one sample in a study of vaccination and CD4 T cells after COVID-19. These TCRs are of unknown antigen specificity. TCRdb re-called the PCR reads through MiXCR, storing one row per CDR3 protein. Of fewer than 9,000 distinct CDR3 sequences in the sample, just under 75% were seen once. Sequenced material: CD4+ T cells from blood, cultured in vitro. The receptors derive from a human donor who had recovered from COVID-19. Each CDR3 is given with its conserved first and last residue. A D gene is named only where the DNA matches it firmly. Not all rows give a size; the values are once, few, many and, for expanded clones, a class.

CDR3 DNA: TGTGCCAGCAGCCTCCGGGACAGGGGGCTCTCCTACGAGCAGTACTTC
CDR3 protein: CASSLRDRGLSYEQYF
clone size: .
J gene: TRBJ2-7
V gene: TRBV7-2
D gene: TRBD1

CDR3 DNA: TGTGCCAGCAGCTCGGGACCTCAAGAGACCCAGTACTTC
CDR3 protein: CASSSGPQETQYF
clone size: .
J gene: TRBJ2-5
V gene: TRBV7-2
D gene: .

CDR3 DNA: TGTGCCAGCAGTCCATTGGCCATTGCTAATTCACCCCTCCACTTT
CDR3 protein: CASSPLAIANSPLHF
clone size: .
J gene: TRBJ1-6
V gene: TRBV2
D gene: .

CDR3 DNA: TGTGCCAGCAGTTTCCGAGGGACTAGCGGGAGGGCCCATGAGCAGTTCTTC
CDR3 protein: CASSFRGTSGRAHEQFF
clone size: .
J gene: TRBJ2-1
V gene: TRBV6-5
D gene: TRBD2

CDR3 DNA: TGTGCCAGTACCGATGGAGGCAGGGTGATTGATCAGCCCCAGCATTTT
CDR3 protein: CASTDGGRVIDQPQHF
clone size: .
J gene: TRBJ1-5
V gene: TRBV19
D gene: .

CDR3 DNA: TGTGCCACCAGTGTTGGGGAGTATGGCTACACCTTC
CDR3 protein: CATSVGEYGYTF
clone size: large
J gene: TRBJ1-2
V gene: TRBV24-1
D gene: .

CDR3 DNA: TGTGCCAGCAGCTCCTCCGGGAACACTGAAGCTTTCTTT
CDR3 protein: CASSSSGNTEAFF
clone size: .
J gene: TRBJ1-1
V gene: TRBV7-9
D gene: .

CDR3 DNA: TGTGCCACCAGTGATTGGGGATCCGGGACAAACCCCTACGAGCAGTACTTC
CDR3 protein: CATSDWGSGTNPYEQYF
clone size: once
J gene: TRBJ2-7
V gene: TRBV24-1
D gene: .

CDR3 DNA: TGCAGCGTTGAGGGATTTAACTATGGCTACACCTTC
CDR3 protein: CSVEGFNYGYTF
clone size: few
J gene: TRBJ1-2
V gene: TRBV29-1
D gene: .

CDR3 DNA: TGTGCCAGCTCACCCCGACTTGGGGCTAATTCACCCCTCCACTTT
CDR3 protein: CASSPRLGANSPLHF
clone size: .
J gene: TRBJ1-6
V gene: TRBV18
D gene: .

CDR3 DNA: TGTGCCAGCAGCCCCATACAGGCTCCGAGGAGTCAAGAGACCCAGTACTTC
CDR3 protein: CASSPIQAPRSQETQYF
clone size: few
J gene: TRBJ2-5
V gene: TRBV6-1
D gene: .

CDR3 DNA: TGTGCCAGCAGCACACAGGGCCTCGGCTACACCTTC
CDR3 protein: CASSTQGLGYTF
clone size: medium-sized
J gene: TRBJ1-2
V gene: TRBV7-9
D gene: .

CDR3 DNA: TGCAGTGCCCAAGGGGACACTGGGGGGTACCAAGAGACCCAGTACTTC
CDR3 protein: CSAQGDTGGYQETQYF
clone size: .
J gene: TRBJ2-5
V gene: TRBV20-1
D gene: .

CDR3 DNA: TGTGCCAGCAGTTACATCGAGGGCCGAGGACAGCCCCAGCATTTT
CDR3 protein: CASSYIEGRGQPQHF
clone size: medium-sized
J gene: TRBJ1-5
V gene: TRBV6-2/TRBV6-3
D gene: .

CDR3 DNA: TGTGCCAGCAGTTTCAGAGGTTCCGAGCAGTACTTC
CDR3 protein: CASSFRGSEQYF
clone size: .
J gene: TRBJ2-7
V gene: TRBV27
D gene: .

CDR3 DNA: TGTGCCAGCAGCCCCCGAACTGAAGCTTTCTTT
CDR3 protein: CASSPRTEAFF
clone size: .
J gene: TRBJ1-1
V gene: TRBV6-2/TRBV6-3
D gene: .

CDR3 DNA: TGTGCCAGCAATGACGTCCTGGGAAACACTGAAGCTTTCTTT
CDR3 protein: CASNDVLGNTEAFF
clone size: few
J gene: TRBJ1-1
V gene: TRBV27
D gene: .

CDR3 DNA: TGTGCCAGCAGCACAGGGCAAGATTCACCCCTCCACTTT
CDR3 protein: CASSTGQDSPLHF
clone size: .
J gene: TRBJ1-6
V gene: TRBV7-9
D gene: .

CDR3 DNA: TGTGCCAGCAGCTCGAAGACAGGGCTTAATTCACCCCTCCACTTT
CDR3 protein: CASSSKTGLNSPLHF
clone size: .
J gene: TRBJ1-6
V gene: TRBV7-2
D gene: TRBD1

CDR3 DNA: TGTGCCAGCAGCACTCGGACAGGGGGGGATGGCTACACCTTC
CDR3 protein: CASSTRTGGDGYTF
clone size: .
J gene: TRBJ1-2
V gene: TRBV7-2
D gene: TRBD1

CDR3 DNA: TGCAGTGCTGAGAGGTATGGCTACACCTTC
CDR3 protein: CSAERYGYTF
clone size: .
J gene: TRBJ1-2
V gene: TRBV20-1
D gene: .

CDR3 DNA: TGTGCCAGCAGTGTCCGATGGGGAACCCAGCATTTT
CDR3 protein: CASSVRWGTQHF
clone size: .
J gene: TRBJ1-5
V gene: TRBV6-1
D gene: .

CDR3 DNA: TGTGCCAGCAGGGGGGGCAGGAGCTCCTACGAGCAGTACTTC
CDR3 protein: CASRGGRSSYEQYF
clone size: .
J gene: TRBJ2-7
V gene: TRBV6-1
D gene: .

CDR3 DNA: TGTGCCAGCAGCTTGGGGGGGAACGGGGAGAAGTTCGGTGGCTACACCTTC
CDR3 protein: CASSLGGNGEKFGGYTF
clone size: .
J gene: TRBJ1-2
V gene: TRBV7-9
D gene: .